These T cell receptor beta chains were read from a single sample in a study of T cells after yellow fever vaccination. From the 5' RACE reads, TCRdb called clonotypes with MiXCR, one entry per CDR3 protein. This sample has 10,000 to 15,000 distinct CDR3 sequences, with approximately 5.3% found just once. The sample in question was PBMCs, either bulk or a sorted T-cell subset (CD4+, CD8+, memory, or dextramer-sorted; not recorded which), obtained on the day of the yellow fever booster vaccination. The receptors were sampled from a man aged 30 to 45 who received the YFV17D yellow fever vaccine. Each CDR3 is given with its conserved first and last residue. A D gene is named only where the DNA matches it firmly. Clone size is stated in some rows and not others, as once, few, many or a class when expanded.

NA	NA	TRBV7-2	TRBJ2-5	TGTGTCAGCAGCTTAGTGAAGCCCACCGGAGGGGGGACCCAGTACTTC	CVSSLVKPTGGGTQYF
NA	medium-sized	TRBV4-3	TRBJ2-5	TGCGCCAGCAGCCAAGATCGAAGGGGGCAAGAGACCCAGTACTTC	CASSQDRRGQETQYF
TRBD2	many	TRBV7-6	TRBJ2-7	TGTGCCAGCAGCCCTAGGGTCCCCGGGGGGGACGAGCAGTACTTC	CASSPRVPGGDEQYF
NA	NA	TRBV21-1	TRBJ1-2	TGTGCCAGCAGCAAAATAGGGCCGCCGGGCTATGGCTACACCTTC	CASSKIGPPGYGYTF
TRBD1	many	TRBV3-1	TRBJ2-7	TGTGCCAGCAGCCAGCCCGGGACAGCTTACTACGAGCAGTACTTC	CASSQPGTAYYEQYF
NA	NA	TRBV7-2	TRBJ2-3	TGTGCCAGCAGCTTATTTGGGGATACGCAGTATTTT	CASSLFGDTQYF
NA	many	TRBV4-3	TRBJ1-2	TGCGCCAGCAGCCAAGAATTCGGAGGATCCAACTATGGCTACACCTTC	CASSQEFGGSNYGYTF
TRBD2	few	TRBV19	TRBJ2-7	TGTGCCAGTAGTCGACTAGCGGGAGAGACCTACGAGCAGTACTTC	CASSRLAGETYEQYF
NA	once	TRBV15	TRBJ2-5	TGTGCCACCAGCGAGAATATGGGGGACACCCAGTACTTC	CATSENMGDTQYF
TRBD2	many	TRBV2	TRBJ2-1	TGTGCCAGCAGCGCAACTAGCGGGAGAGGCAATGAGCAGTTCTTC	CASSATSGRGNEQFF
NA	medium-sized	TRBV5-1	TRBJ2-3	TGCGCCAGCAGCTTGGGAGCGGCAGATACGCAGTATTTT	CASSLGAADTQYF
NA	many	TRBV7-2	TRBJ2-7	TGTGCCAGCAGCTTGGGGGGTGTGCACGAGCAGTACTTC	CASSLGGVHEQYF
NA	many	TRBV11-2	TRBJ2-5	TGTGCCAGCAGCTTCCTGGGCACCGGCGGGACCCAGTACTTC	CASSFLGTGGTQYF
NA	NA	TRBV7-9	TRBJ2-5	TGTGCCAGCGGTATAGAGACCCAGTACTTC	CASGIETQYF
TRBD2	many	TRBV14	TRBJ2-5	TGTGCCAGCAGCCAAGCCTCGATAGCGGGAGTGGAGACCCAGTACTTC	CASSQASIAGVETQYF
NA	many	TRBV4-2	TRBJ1-4	TGTGCCAGCAGCCAAAACCGAGCTGAAAAACTGTTTTTT	CASSQNRAEKLFF
TRBD1	NA	TRBV6-1	TRBJ2-3	TGTGCCAGTGGTATCGACAGGGGGTCCCAGAGGCAGTATTTT	CASGIDRGSQRQYF
TRBD2	medium-sized	TRBV29-1	TRBJ2-3	TGCAGCGTTGGTCTAGCGGAGGAGGGTGGCACAGATACGCAGTATTTT	CSVGLAEEGGTDTQYF
TRBD2	few	TRBV7-9	TRBJ2-5	TGTGCCAGCAGCTTAGGGAGCGGGAGGATCCAAGAGACCCAGTACTTC	CASSLGSGRIQETQYF
TRBD2	once	TRBV20-1	TRBJ2-1	TGCTGCTTCTGGGGACTAGCGGGAGGCCTCTGGAATGAGCAGTTCTTC	CCFWGLAGGLWNEQFF
NA	many	TRBV7-7	TRBJ2-3	TGTGCTAGCAGCTCTCAGGTGGGAGGCACAGATACGCAGTATTTT	CASSSQVGGTDTQYF
NA	many	TRBV20-1	TRBJ2-7	TGCAGTGCTAGAGATTCGGGGGCAGGGGAGCAGTACTTC	CSARDSGAGEQYF
TRBD2	many	TRBV20-1	TRBJ2-1	TGCAGTGCTAGTGCGGGAGGGAGGGCTGAGCAGTTCTTC	CSASAGGRAEQFF
TRBD1	medium-sized	TRBV5-5	TRBJ2-3	TGTGCCAGCAGCTTGACCGGGACAGGGCTCGCCCATACGCAGTATTTT	CASSLTGTGLAHTQYF
TRBD1	NA	TRBV11-2	TRBJ1-4	TGTGCCAGCAGCAGTCGACAGGGTCTCGAAAAACTGTTTTTT	CASSSRQGLEKLFF
NA	many	TRBV11-1	TRBJ2-1	TGTGCCAGCAGCTTAGTTAACGGGAGAGGGTACAATGAGCAGTTCTTC	CASSLVNGRGYNEQFF
NA	many	TRBV11-3	TRBJ2-1	TGTGCCAGCAGCTTAGTCGTTTCCGGGGACCCTAATGAGCAGTTCTTC	CASSLVVSGDPNEQFF
NA	medium-sized	TRBV3-1	TRBJ1-5	TGTGCCAGCAGCCAGGAGGGGAGCAATCAGCCCCAGCATTTT	CASSQEGSNQPQHF
TRBD1	many	TRBV20-1	TRBJ1-1	TGCAGTGCCCAACCCCCGACAGGGAGGAACACTGAAGCTTTCTTT	CSAQPPTGRNTEAFF
NA	medium-sized	TRBV5-6	TRBJ2-3	TGTGCCAGCAGCTTGGGGGGTTATAGCACAGATACGCAGTATTTT	CASSLGGYSTDTQYF
NA	many	TRBV5-1	TRBJ2-3	TGCGCCAGCAGCTACCAGGGTATCAGCACAGATACGCAGTATTTT	CASSYQGISTDTQYF
TRBD2	medium-sized	TRBV20-1	TRBJ2-1	TGCAGTGCTAGGCGGACTAGCGGGGCTAGAGCCTACAATGAGCAGTTCTTC	CSARRTSGARAYNEQFF
NA	NA	TRBV7-2	TRBJ2-3	TGTGCCAGCAGCTTACCCCCTGGAGATACGCAGTATTTT	CASSLPPGDTQYF